This T cell receptor gamma chain was observed in a study of gamma-delta T cells after stem cell transplantation. This clone was counted once. Trimming cost V 1 base and J 3 bases; bases outside gene matches: 3. The germline V gene encodes CDR1 EGSTGY and CDR2 YDSYTSSV. The CDR3 is 13 amino acids. TCRdb processed the RT-PCR reads again with the CATT caller. The sample holds 350 to 400 gamma-chain clones; 58% are singletons and the top ten take about 41%. Sequencing was performed on gamma-delta T cells. This sequence originates from a human donor. It is not recorded whose cells these are; they may come from a transplant donor. The genes are TRGV4 and TRGJ1 or TRGJ2. As TCRdb names no J gene, one was assigned here on the basis of a DNA match to germline. The CDR3 here is CATWDGVYYKKLF. The CDR3 DNA is TGTGCCACCTGGGATGGAGTTTATTATAAGAAACTCTTT.